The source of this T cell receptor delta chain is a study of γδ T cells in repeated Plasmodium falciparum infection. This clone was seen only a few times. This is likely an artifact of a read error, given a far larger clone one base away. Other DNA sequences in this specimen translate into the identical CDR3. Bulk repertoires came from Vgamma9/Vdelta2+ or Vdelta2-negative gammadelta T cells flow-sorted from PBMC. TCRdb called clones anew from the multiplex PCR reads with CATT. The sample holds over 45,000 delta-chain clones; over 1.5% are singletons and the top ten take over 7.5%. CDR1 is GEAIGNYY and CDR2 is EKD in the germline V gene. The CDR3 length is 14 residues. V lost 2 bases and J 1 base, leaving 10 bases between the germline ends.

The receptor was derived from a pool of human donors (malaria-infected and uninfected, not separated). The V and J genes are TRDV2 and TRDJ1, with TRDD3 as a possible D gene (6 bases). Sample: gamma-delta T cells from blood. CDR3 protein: CACDKVGVTDKLIF. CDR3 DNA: TGTGCCTGTGACAAAGTGGGGGTCACCGATAAACTCATCTTT.